These T cell receptor beta chains were read from a single sample in a study of cytomegalovirus exposure and HLA in healthy donors. The table came from immunoSEQ multiplex PCR; TCRdb's copy has only in-frame clones and leaves some out. The data hold about 190,000 clones, with over 60% observed a single time. The sample comprised PBMCs. These receptor sequences come from a woman in her thirties in good health and CMV-seropositive. CDR3s include the opening cysteine and the closing phenylalanine or tryptophan. Fields, in order: CDR3 DNA, CDR3 protein, clone size, V gene, D gene, J gene. D genes are given only for firm matches. Only some rows state a clone size, as once, few, many or a class for expanded clones.

cdr3_nt: TGTGCCAGCAGCTTAAGGACTCCCGGGAGGAGTGAGACCCAGTACTTC; cdr3_aa: CASSLRTPGRSETQYF; clone_size: -; v_call: TRBV7-9; d_call: TRBD2; j_call: TRBJ2-5
cdr3_nt: TGTGCCAGCAGCACGTCTAGCTGGGAAGGAGAGACCCAGTACTTC; cdr3_aa: CASSTSSWEGETQYF; clone_size: once; v_call: TRBV9; d_call: -; j_call: TRBJ2-5
cdr3_nt: TGTGCCAGCAGTAGGACAGCTAGCAATCAGCCCCAGCATTTT; cdr3_aa: CASSRTASNQPQHF; clone_size: -; v_call: TRBV2; d_call: -; j_call: TRBJ1-5
cdr3_nt: TGCGCCAGCAGGCCGGACAGGCCCTACGAGCAGTACTTC; cdr3_aa: CASRPDRPYEQYF; clone_size: -; v_call: TRBV5-1; d_call: TRBD1; j_call: TRBJ2-7
cdr3_nt: TGTGCCAGCAGTTCTGGACAGGCAGCGAACACCGGGGAGCTGTTTTTT; cdr3_aa: CASSSGQAANTGELFF; clone_size: -; v_call: TRBV28; d_call: TRBD1; j_call: TRBJ2-2
cdr3_nt: TGTGCCAGCACCCGCGGGGGGGAAAGCACAGATACGCAGTATTTT; cdr3_aa: CASTRGGESTDTQYF; clone_size: -; v_call: TRBV5-4; d_call: TRBD2; j_call: TRBJ2-3
cdr3_nt: TGTGCCACCAGCAGAGACCGGGGACAGGGTTCACCCCTCCACTTT; cdr3_aa: CATSRDRGQGSPLHF; clone_size: few; v_call: TRBV15; d_call: TRBD1; j_call: TRBJ1-6
cdr3_nt: TGTGCCAGCAGCTTACCTAGCGGGGGGGCCACCGGGGAGCTGTTTTTT; cdr3_aa: CASSLPSGGATGELFF; clone_size: -; v_call: TRBV7-9; d_call: TRBD2; j_call: TRBJ2-2
cdr3_nt: TGCGCCAGCAGCCAAGAGGCAGGGTTGGGGGCCGCGTGGGGATACGAGCAGTACTTC; cdr3_aa: CASSQEAGLGAAWGYEQYF; clone_size: -; v_call: TRBV4-1; d_call: -; j_call: TRBJ2-7
cdr3_nt: TGTGCCAGCAGCGTAGGGGGGGGCATTCAGTACTTC; cdr3_aa: CASSVGGGIQYF; clone_size: -; v_call: TRBV9; d_call: TRBD2; j_call: TRBJ2-4
cdr3_nt: TGTGCCAGCAGCGCCCGGGGGGGGGCGCTTACCGGGGAGCTGTTTTTT; cdr3_aa: CASSARGGALTGELFF; clone_size: -; v_call: TRBV7-2; d_call: TRBD2; j_call: TRBJ2-2
cdr3_nt: TGTGCCAGCAGTTACTCGAGCCAGGGGGCGACTGAAGCTTTCTTT; cdr3_aa: CASSYSSQGATEAFF; clone_size: few; v_call: TRBV6-6; d_call: TRBD1; j_call: TRBJ1-1
cdr3_nt: TGCGCCACCTCTACCGGGACAGGGGGCCACGAGCAGTACTTC; cdr3_aa: CATSTGTGGHEQYF; clone_size: -; v_call: TRBV5-1; d_call: TRBD1; j_call: TRBJ2-7
cdr3_nt: TGCAGCGCCACAGGGCCCCAGGGTGTGGAGACCCAGTACTTC; cdr3_aa: CSATGPQGVETQYF; clone_size: -; v_call: TRBV29-1; d_call: -; j_call: TRBJ2-5
cdr3_nt: TGCGCCAGCAGCCAAGATCCCCAAAAATCACCCCTCCACTTT; cdr3_aa: CASSQDPQKSPLHF; clone_size: -; v_call: TRBV4-3; d_call: -; j_call: TRBJ1-6
cdr3_nt: TGTGCCAGCAGTACGGACAGGGGGGGCGAGCAGTACTTC; cdr3_aa: CASSTDRGGEQYF; clone_size: -; v_call: TRBV7-2; d_call: TRBD1; j_call: TRBJ2-7
cdr3_nt: TGCGCCAGCAGCGCAGGACTAGAAGCCGGGGAGCTGTTTTTT; cdr3_aa: CASSAGLEAGELFF; clone_size: -; v_call: TRBV5-1; d_call: TRBD2; j_call: TRBJ2-2
cdr3_nt: TGTGCCAGCAGCCCCGGACAGAGAAATGAAAAACTGTTTTTT; cdr3_aa: CASSPGQRNEKLFF; clone_size: -; v_call: TRBV9; d_call: -; j_call: TRBJ1-4
cdr3_nt: TGTGCCAGCAGGGAAAGCGGGACTTCCTACGAGCAGTACTTC; cdr3_aa: CASRESGTSYEQYF; clone_size: -; v_call: TRBV4-2; d_call: TRBD2; j_call: TRBJ2-7
cdr3_nt: TGTGCCAGCAGACAGGGCGGCGAAAAACTGTTTTTT; cdr3_aa: CASRQGGEKLFF; clone_size: -; v_call: TRBV28; d_call: -; j_call: TRBJ1-4
cdr3_nt: TGTGCCAGCAGTGAAGCATCGGGACAGGGGGGCTATGGCTACACCTTC; cdr3_aa: CASSEASGQGGYGYTF; clone_size: -; v_call: TRBV6-1; d_call: TRBD1; j_call: TRBJ1-2
cdr3_nt: TGTGCCAGCAGCTTGGAACAGGGGGGAACTGAAGCTTTCTTT; cdr3_aa: CASSLEQGGTEAFF; clone_size: -; v_call: TRBV5-4; d_call: TRBD1; j_call: TRBJ1-1
cdr3_nt: TGTGCCAGCAGCTCATTCGGGGCCAACGTCCTGACTTTC; cdr3_aa: CASSSFGANVLTF; clone_size: -; v_call: TRBV9; d_call: -; j_call: TRBJ2-6
cdr3_nt: TGCAGCGCCACGGGACTAGCTCAGACCGGGGAGCTGTTTTTT; cdr3_aa: CSATGLAQTGELFF; clone_size: -; v_call: TRBV29-1; d_call: TRBD2; j_call: TRBJ2-2
cdr3_nt: TGTGCCAGCAGCTTTCGACAGGGCAGTAATGAAAAACTGTTTTTT; cdr3_aa: CASSFRQGSNEKLFF; clone_size: -; v_call: TRBV9; d_call: TRBD1; j_call: TRBJ1-4
cdr3_nt: TGTGCCAGCAGCCAAGATAAGGGGGCTAATTCACCCCTCCACTTT; cdr3_aa: CASSQDKGANSPLHF; clone_size: -; v_call: TRBV4-2; d_call: TRBD1; j_call: TRBJ1-6
cdr3_nt: TGTGCCAGCAGTCAGGGGGTAAGCTCCTACAATGAGCAGTTCTTC; cdr3_aa: CASSQGVSSYNEQFF; clone_size: -; v_call: TRBV2; d_call: TRBD1; j_call: TRBJ2-1